The rows below give T cell receptor beta chains drawn from one sample of a study of blood T cells in healthy people across ages. TCRdb re-derived calls from the 5' RACE reads in MiXCR, one entry per CDR3 protein. The sample shows 650,000 to 800,000 distinct CDR3 sequences, roughly 44% of them seen only once. Material for sequencing was blood. Receptors originate from a man between 60 and 75 years old in good health. The CDR3 runs from the conserved cysteine through the conserved F or W. Fields, in order: CDR3 DNA, CDR3 protein, clone size, V gene, D gene, J gene. D genes are given only for firm matches. The size of a clone is reported for some rows only, either as once, few or many, or as a class for expanded clones.

CDR3nt: TGTGCCAGCAGCTTGGGCTCGGGGGCCCGGGAGACCCAGTACTTC; CDR3aa: CASSLGSGARETQYF; abundance: .; v_gene: TRBV5-5; d_gene: .; j_gene: TRBJ2-5
CDR3nt: TGTGCCAGCGGCAGGACAGGAGGGAGCTATGGCTACACCTTC; CDR3aa: CASGRTGGSYGYTF; abundance: .; v_gene: TRBV27; d_gene: TRBD1; j_gene: TRBJ1-2
CDR3nt: TGCGCCAGCAGCCCGACAGGGATAAACTATGGCTACACCTTC; CDR3aa: CASSPTGINYGYTF; abundance: many; v_gene: TRBV4-3; d_gene: TRBD1; j_gene: TRBJ1-2
CDR3nt: TGTGCCAGCAGTGAGGACAGGGGTCCTTCACCCCTCCACTTT; CDR3aa: CASSEDRGPSPLHF; abundance: .; v_gene: TRBV2; d_gene: TRBD1; j_gene: TRBJ1-6
CDR3nt: TGTGCCAGCAGTGCCCCGGGACGGGGATTTTTCGTGCCTAATGAAAAACTGTTTTTT; CDR3aa: CASSAPGRGFFVPNEKLFF; abundance: few; v_gene: TRBV6-1; d_gene: .; j_gene: TRBJ1-4
CDR3nt: TGTGCCAGCAGCTTGGTTTCCAGCGGGGGATCGTACAATGAGCAGTTCTTC; CDR3aa: CASSLVSSGGSYNEQFF; abundance: .; v_gene: TRBV5-6; d_gene: TRBD2; j_gene: TRBJ2-1
CDR3nt: TGTGCCAGCAGTCCTCTGACTATAGCCAAAAACATTCAGTTCTTC; CDR3aa: CASSPLTIAKNIQFF; abundance: .; v_gene: TRBV6-2/TRBV6-3; d_gene: .; j_gene: TRBJ2-1
CDR3nt: TGCGCCAGCAGCCAAGATCCAATAAGCTCCTATAATTCACCCCTCCACTTT; CDR3aa: CASSQDPISSYNSPLHF; abundance: .; v_gene: TRBV4-1; d_gene: .; j_gene: TRBJ1-6
CDR3nt: TGCGCCAGCAGCCATGGCAGGGTTGGGCGTGAAGCTTTCTTT; CDR3aa: CASSHGRVGREAFF; abundance: .; v_gene: TRBV4-3; d_gene: .; j_gene: TRBJ1-1
CDR3nt: TGTGCCAGCAGCTTATCCCATGAGCAGTTCTTC; CDR3aa: CASSLSHEQFF; abundance: .; v_gene: TRBV7-9; d_gene: .; j_gene: TRBJ2-1
CDR3nt: TGTGCCAGCAGCGTAGGCAGGGGCCCTAATAATACGCAGTATTTT; CDR3aa: CASSVGRGPNNTQYF; abundance: few; v_gene: TRBV9; d_gene: .; j_gene: TRBJ2-3
CDR3nt: TGCAGCGCTCGGACACCCATTTCCCACGAGCAGTACTTC; CDR3aa: CSARTPISHEQYF; abundance: once; v_gene: TRBV29-1; d_gene: .; j_gene: TRBJ2-7
CDR3nt: TGCAGCGTTGGAGGGACAGGGCGGGATACGCAGTATTTT; CDR3aa: CSVGGTGRDTQYF; abundance: many; v_gene: TRBV29-1; d_gene: TRBD1; j_gene: TRBJ2-3
CDR3nt: TGCGCCAGCAGCCAAAACACCCTGGGTACCGGGGAGCTGTTTTTT; CDR3aa: CASSQNTLGTGELFF; abundance: .; v_gene: TRBV4-3; d_gene: .; j_gene: TRBJ2-2
CDR3nt: TGTGCCAGCAGTCGGGGCCCGAATGAAAAACTGTTTTTT; CDR3aa: CASSRGPNEKLFF; abundance: few; v_gene: TRBV6-6; d_gene: .; j_gene: TRBJ1-4
CDR3nt: TGTGCCAGCCGCCTTTCGGGACGGTTCTCTGGGGCCAACGTCCTGACTTTC; CDR3aa: CASRLSGRFSGANVLTF; abundance: few; v_gene: TRBV6-2/TRBV6-3; d_gene: .; j_gene: TRBJ2-6
CDR3nt: TGTGCCAGCAGCGCCCGGTCGACAGAAGGGGGCTACGAGCAGTACTTC; CDR3aa: CASSARSTEGGYEQYF; abundance: .; v_gene: TRBV3-1; d_gene: .; j_gene: TRBJ2-7
CDR3nt: TGTGCCAGCAGCCGAGGGGGGTTCGAGCAGTACTTC; CDR3aa: CASSRGGFEQYF; abundance: .; v_gene: TRBV14; d_gene: .; j_gene: TRBJ2-7
CDR3nt: TGTGCCAGCAGGCCCAGGGCAGGGAATCTTTACGAGCAGTACTTC; CDR3aa: CASRPRAGNLYEQYF; abundance: .; v_gene: TRBV27; d_gene: .; j_gene: TRBJ2-7
CDR3nt: TGCAGTGCTAGAGGCGGGACAGGCAGCACAGATACGCAGTATTTT; CDR3aa: CSARGGTGSTDTQYF; abundance: once; v_gene: TRBV20-1; d_gene: TRBD1; j_gene: TRBJ2-3
CDR3nt: TGTGCCAGCAGCCCGATCTCTAGCGGGGAGAATGAGCAGTTCTTC; CDR3aa: CASSPISSGENEQFF; abundance: few; v_gene: TRBV13; d_gene: TRBD2; j_gene: TRBJ2-1
CDR3nt: TGCAGCGCAAGGACAGGGGGCCCCGGGGAGCTGTTTTTT; CDR3aa: CSARTGGPGELFF; abundance: .; v_gene: TRBV29-1; d_gene: TRBD1; j_gene: TRBJ2-2
CDR3nt: TGTGCCAGCAGCCTAACGACAGGGACGGTAACAGATACGCAGTATTTT; CDR3aa: CASSLTTGTVTDTQYF; abundance: .; v_gene: TRBV7-3; d_gene: TRBD1; j_gene: TRBJ2-3
CDR3nt: TGTGCCAGCAGCCGAAATAATTCACCCCTCCACTTT; CDR3aa: CASSRNNSPLHF; abundance: few; v_gene: TRBV3-1; d_gene: .; j_gene: TRBJ1-6
CDR3nt: TGTGCCAGCAGTGAATATGGGCGACAGGATTATGGCTACACCTTC; CDR3aa: CASSEYGRQDYGYTF; abundance: few; v_gene: TRBV25-1; d_gene: .; j_gene: TRBJ1-2
CDR3nt: TGTGCCAGCAGGTCAGGATTGGGTGTGGGGGAACTCCAAGAGACCCAGTACTTC; CDR3aa: CASRSGLGVGELQETQYF; abundance: few; v_gene: TRBV5-5; d_gene: .; j_gene: TRBJ2-5
CDR3nt: TGTGCCAGCAGCTTAGGCGTGGCAGTTAATGAAAAACTGTTTTTT; CDR3aa: CASSLGVAVNEKLFF; abundance: few; v_gene: TRBV7-9; d_gene: .; j_gene: TRBJ1-4
CDR3nt: TGTGCCAGCAGTTTAGATGGGGGGCGTGTAGATACGCAGTATTTT; CDR3aa: CASSLDGGRVDTQYF; abundance: few; v_gene: TRBV12-3/TRBV12-4; d_gene: .; j_gene: TRBJ2-3
CDR3nt: TGCAGTGCTAAAGACTCTAACAGGGGGGTCTATGGCTACACCTTC; CDR3aa: CSAKDSNRGVYGYTF; abundance: once; v_gene: TRBV20-1; d_gene: TRBD1; j_gene: TRBJ1-2
CDR3nt: TGTGCCAGCAGCGCAGAACTAGGAGATACGCAGTATTTT; CDR3aa: CASSAELGDTQYF; abundance: .; v_gene: TRBV7-2; d_gene: .; j_gene: TRBJ2-3
CDR3nt: TGTGCCAGCAGTTACTCACGGCCGGGACAGGGCTACGAGCAGTACTTC; CDR3aa: CASSYSRPGQGYEQYF; abundance: .; v_gene: TRBV6-2/TRBV6-3; d_gene: TRBD1; j_gene: TRBJ2-7
CDR3nt: TGTGCCAGCAGCCAAGTGCAGGGTCCAGATACGCAGTATTTT; CDR3aa: CASSQVQGPDTQYF; abundance: .; v_gene: TRBV4-2; d_gene: .; j_gene: TRBJ2-3
CDR3nt: TGTGCCATCAGTGAGTCCCTCCCAGGCGGGGGGTACCAAGCGACCCAGTTCTTC; CDR3aa: CAISESLPGGGYQATQFF; abundance: .; v_gene: TRBV10-3; d_gene: TRBD2; j_gene: TRBJ2-1
CDR3nt: TGTGCCAGCAGCGTAGGGGTGACTAGCGGTGCCTACGAGCAGTACTTC; CDR3aa: CASSVGVTSGAYEQYF; abundance: .; v_gene: TRBV9; d_gene: TRBD2; j_gene: TRBJ2-7
CDR3nt: TGTGCCATCAGTGAAAGAGCGGACTCCTACGAGCAGTACTTC; CDR3aa: CAISERADSYEQYF; abundance: many; v_gene: TRBV10-3; d_gene: .; j_gene: TRBJ2-7
CDR3nt: TGCGCCAGCAGCATAGACGCGAGCCAGGGCAAAAACATTCAGTACTTC; CDR3aa: CASSIDASQGKNIQYF; abundance: .; v_gene: TRBV4-3; d_gene: .; j_gene: TRBJ2-4
CDR3nt: TGCGCCAGCAGCTTCTTACAGGGGGCCCCCTACAATGAGCAGTTCTTC; CDR3aa: CASSFLQGAPYNEQFF; abundance: .; v_gene: TRBV5-1; d_gene: TRBD1; j_gene: TRBJ2-1
CDR3nt: TGCAGTGCTAGAGCCCTAGGGGGGGGGCTTGATACGCAGTATTTT; CDR3aa: CSARALGGGLDTQYF; abundance: .; v_gene: TRBV20-1; d_gene: .; j_gene: TRBJ2-3
CDR3nt: TGTGCCAGCAGCTTGTCCCCTGGGGCCAACGTCCTGACTTTC; CDR3aa: CASSLSPGANVLTF; abundance: many; v_gene: TRBV7-2; d_gene: .; j_gene: TRBJ2-6
CDR3nt: TGCGCCAGCAGCCACCAACTAGAGGGCAATGAGCAGTTCTTC; CDR3aa: CASSHQLEGNEQFF; abundance: .; v_gene: TRBV4-3; d_gene: .; j_gene: TRBJ2-1